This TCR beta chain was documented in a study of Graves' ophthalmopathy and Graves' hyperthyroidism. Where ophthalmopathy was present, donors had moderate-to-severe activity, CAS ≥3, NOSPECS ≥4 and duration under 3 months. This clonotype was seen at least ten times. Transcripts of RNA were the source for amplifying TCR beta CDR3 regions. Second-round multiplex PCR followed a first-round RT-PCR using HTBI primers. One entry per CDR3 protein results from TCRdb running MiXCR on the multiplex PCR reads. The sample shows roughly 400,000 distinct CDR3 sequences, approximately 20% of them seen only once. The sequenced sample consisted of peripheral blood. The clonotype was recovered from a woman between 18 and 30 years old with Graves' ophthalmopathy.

The CDR3 reads CASSRGGLGQETQYF. In DNA form, the CDR3 reads TGTGCCAGCAGTAGGGGGGGTCTAGGCCAAGAGACCCAGTACTTC. The chain employs TRBV6-5 and TRBJ2-5; tentative D call: TRBD2 (7 bases). The CDR3 covers 15 residues. Germline V lookup: CDR1 MNHEY, CDR2 SVGAGI. V was clipped by 5 bases and J by 1 base, with 14 bases between them.